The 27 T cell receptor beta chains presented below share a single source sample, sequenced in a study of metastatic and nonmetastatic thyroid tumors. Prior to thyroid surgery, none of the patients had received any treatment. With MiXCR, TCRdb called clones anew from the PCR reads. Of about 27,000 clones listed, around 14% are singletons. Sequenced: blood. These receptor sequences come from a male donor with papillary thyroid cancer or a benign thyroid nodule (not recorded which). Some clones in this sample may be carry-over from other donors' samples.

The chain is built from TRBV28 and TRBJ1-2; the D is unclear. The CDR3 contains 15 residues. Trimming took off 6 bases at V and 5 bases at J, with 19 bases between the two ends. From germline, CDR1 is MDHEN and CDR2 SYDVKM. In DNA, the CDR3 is TGTGCCAGCAGGAGCGTAGGGTTCAAGTTTTATGGCTACACCTTC. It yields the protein CASRSVGFKFYGYTF.

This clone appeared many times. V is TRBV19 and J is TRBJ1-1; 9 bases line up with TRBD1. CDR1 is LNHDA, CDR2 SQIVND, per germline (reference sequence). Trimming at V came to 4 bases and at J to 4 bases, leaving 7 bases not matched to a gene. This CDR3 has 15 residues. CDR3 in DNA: TGTGCCAGTAGTACCTATAGGACAGGGGTCACTGAAGCTTTCTTT. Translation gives CASSTYRTGVTEAFF.

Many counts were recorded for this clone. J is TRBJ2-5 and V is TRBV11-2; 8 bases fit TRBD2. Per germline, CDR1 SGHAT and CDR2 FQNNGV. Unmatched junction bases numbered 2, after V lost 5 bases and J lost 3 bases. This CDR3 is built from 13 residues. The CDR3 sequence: CASSMTSEETQYF. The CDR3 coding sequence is TGTGCCAGCAGCATGACTAGCGAAGAGACCCAGTACTTC.

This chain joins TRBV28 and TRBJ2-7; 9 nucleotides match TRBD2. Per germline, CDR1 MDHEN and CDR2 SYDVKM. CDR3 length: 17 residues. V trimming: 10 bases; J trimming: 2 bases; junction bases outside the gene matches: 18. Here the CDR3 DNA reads TGTGCCATCTCACCTCATATCTGGACTAGCGCCACCTACGAGCAGTACTTC. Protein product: CAISPHIWTSATYEQYF.

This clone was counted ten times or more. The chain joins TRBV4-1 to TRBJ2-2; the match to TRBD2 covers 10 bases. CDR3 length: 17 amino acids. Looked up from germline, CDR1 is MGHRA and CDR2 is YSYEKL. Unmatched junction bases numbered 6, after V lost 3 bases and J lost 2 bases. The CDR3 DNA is TGCGCCAGCAGCCATGGAGCGGGAGGGGCCAACACCGGGGAGCTGTTTTTT. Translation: CASSHGAGGANTGELFF.

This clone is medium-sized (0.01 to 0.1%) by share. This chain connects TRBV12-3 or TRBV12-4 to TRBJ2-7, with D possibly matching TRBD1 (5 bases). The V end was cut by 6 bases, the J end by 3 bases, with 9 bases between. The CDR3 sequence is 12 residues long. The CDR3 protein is CASSYTGYEQYF. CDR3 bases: TGTGCCAGCAGCTACACAGGCTACGAGCAGTACTTC.

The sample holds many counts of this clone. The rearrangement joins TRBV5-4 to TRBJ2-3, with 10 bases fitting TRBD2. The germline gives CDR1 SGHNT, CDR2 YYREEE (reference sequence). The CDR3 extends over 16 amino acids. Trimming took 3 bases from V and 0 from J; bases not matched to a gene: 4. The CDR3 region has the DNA TGTGCCAGCAGCTCAGCGGGACTAGCGAGCACAGATACGCAGTATTTT. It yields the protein CASSSAGLASTDTQYF.

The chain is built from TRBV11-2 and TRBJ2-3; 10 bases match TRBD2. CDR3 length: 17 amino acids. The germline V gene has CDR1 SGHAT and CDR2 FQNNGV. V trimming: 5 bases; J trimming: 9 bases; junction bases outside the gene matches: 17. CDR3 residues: CASSPSKGAGGDGTQYF. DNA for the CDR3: TGTGCCAGCAGCCCTAGTAAGGGAGCGGGGGGGGATGGGACGCAGTATTTT.

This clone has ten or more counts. CDR3 bases: TGTGCCAGCAGCTCCGGGACTCTCCGGCTCGGGATCTACGAGCAGTACTTC. Its protein product is CASSSGTLRLGIYEQYF. The chain is built from TRBV7-3 and TRBJ2-7, with D possibly matching TRBD2 (6 bases). This CDR3 contains 17 residues. The V and J ends lost 4 bases and 3 bases respectively, with 22 bases between them. Per the germline V gene, CDR1 is SGHTA and CDR2 is FQGTGA.

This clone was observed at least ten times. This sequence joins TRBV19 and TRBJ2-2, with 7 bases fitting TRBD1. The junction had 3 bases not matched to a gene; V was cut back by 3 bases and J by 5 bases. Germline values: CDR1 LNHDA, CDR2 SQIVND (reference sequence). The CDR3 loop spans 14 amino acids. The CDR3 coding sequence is TGTGCCAGTAGTATTACAGGGGTAACCGGGGAGCTGTTTTTT. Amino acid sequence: CASSITGVTGELFF.

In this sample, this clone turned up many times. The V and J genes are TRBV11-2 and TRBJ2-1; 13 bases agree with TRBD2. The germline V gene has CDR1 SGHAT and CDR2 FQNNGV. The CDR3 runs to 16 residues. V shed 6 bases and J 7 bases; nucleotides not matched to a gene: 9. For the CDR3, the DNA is TGTGCCAGCAGGGAAGCAGGACTAGCGGGAGTAAATGAGCAGTTCTTC. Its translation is CASREAGLAGVNEQFF.

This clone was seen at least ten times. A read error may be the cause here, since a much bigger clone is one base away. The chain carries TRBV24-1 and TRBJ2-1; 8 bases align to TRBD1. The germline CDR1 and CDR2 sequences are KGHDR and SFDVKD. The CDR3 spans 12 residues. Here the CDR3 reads CATPDRGRQELF. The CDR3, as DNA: TGTGCCACCCCCGACAGGGGCCGACAGGAGCTCTTC.

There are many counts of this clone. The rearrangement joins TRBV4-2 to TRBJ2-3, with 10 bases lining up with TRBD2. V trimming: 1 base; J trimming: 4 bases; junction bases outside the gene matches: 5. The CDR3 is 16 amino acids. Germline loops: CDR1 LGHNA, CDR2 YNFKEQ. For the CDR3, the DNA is TGTGCCAGCAGCCAAGGAGCGGGGGGGCCATCAGATACGCAGTATTTT. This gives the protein CASSQGAGGPSDTQYF.

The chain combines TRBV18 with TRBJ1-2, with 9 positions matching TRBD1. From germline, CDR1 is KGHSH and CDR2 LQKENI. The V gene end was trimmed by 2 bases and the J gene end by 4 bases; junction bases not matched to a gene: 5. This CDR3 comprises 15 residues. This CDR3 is CASSPAGTGLYGYTF. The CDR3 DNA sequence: TGTGCCAGCTCACCAGCCGGGACAGGGCTCTATGGCTACACCTTC.

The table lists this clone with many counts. The CDR3 nucleotides read TGTGCCACCGATAAAAAACTAAGCTCCTACAATGAGCAGTTCTTC. Translating it yields CATDKKLSSYNEQFF. The chain recombines TRBV15 with TRBJ2-1, with no clear D. The CDR3 runs to 15 residues. Germline V lookup: CDR1 LNHNV, CDR2 YYDKDF (reference sequence). The V end was cut by 8 bases, the J end by 0 bases, with 14 bases between. The full variable domain, in which reference TRBV15 and TRBJ2-1 provide the parts outside the CDR3, is DAMVIQNPRYQVTQFGKPVTLSCSQTLNHNVMYWYQQKSSQAPKLLFHYYDKDFNNEADTPDNFQSRRPNTSFCFLDIRSPGLGDTAMYLCATDKKLSSYNEQFFGPGTRLTVL.

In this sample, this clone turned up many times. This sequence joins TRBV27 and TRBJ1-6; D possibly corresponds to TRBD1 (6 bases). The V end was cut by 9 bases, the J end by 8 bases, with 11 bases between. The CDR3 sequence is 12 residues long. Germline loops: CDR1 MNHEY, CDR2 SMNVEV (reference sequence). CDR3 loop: CASSWTDSPLHF. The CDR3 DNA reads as TGTGCCAGTTCGTGGACAGATTCACCCCTCCACTTT.

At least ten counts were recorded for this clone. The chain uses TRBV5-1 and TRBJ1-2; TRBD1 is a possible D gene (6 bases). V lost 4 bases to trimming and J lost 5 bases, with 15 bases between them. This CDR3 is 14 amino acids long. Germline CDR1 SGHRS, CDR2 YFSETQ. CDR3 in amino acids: CASSNDLDSYGYTF. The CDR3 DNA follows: TGCGCCAGCAGCAACGATCTGGACAGTTATGGCTACACCTTC.

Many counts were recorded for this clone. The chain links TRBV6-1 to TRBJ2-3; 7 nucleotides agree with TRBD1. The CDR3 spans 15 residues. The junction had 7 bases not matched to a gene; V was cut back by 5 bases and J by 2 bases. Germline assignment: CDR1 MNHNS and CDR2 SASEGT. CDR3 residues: CASSSSTGPTDTQYF. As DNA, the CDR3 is TGTGCCAGCAGTTCGTCGACAGGGCCCACAGATACGCAGTATTTT.

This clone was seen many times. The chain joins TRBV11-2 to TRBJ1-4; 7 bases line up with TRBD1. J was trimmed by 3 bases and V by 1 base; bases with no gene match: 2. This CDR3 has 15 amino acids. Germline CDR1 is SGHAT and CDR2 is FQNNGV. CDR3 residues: CASSLAGQPNEKLFF. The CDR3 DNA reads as TGTGCCAGCAGCTTAGCGGGACAGCCTAATGAAAAACTGTTTTTT.

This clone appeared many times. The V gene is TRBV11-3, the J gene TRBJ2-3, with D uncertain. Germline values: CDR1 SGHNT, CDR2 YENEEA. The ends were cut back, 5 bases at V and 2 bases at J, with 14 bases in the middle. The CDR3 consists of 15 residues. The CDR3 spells CASSPLFRFTDTQYF. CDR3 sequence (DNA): TGTGCCAGCAGCCCCCTCTTTCGGTTCACAGATACGCAGTATTTT.

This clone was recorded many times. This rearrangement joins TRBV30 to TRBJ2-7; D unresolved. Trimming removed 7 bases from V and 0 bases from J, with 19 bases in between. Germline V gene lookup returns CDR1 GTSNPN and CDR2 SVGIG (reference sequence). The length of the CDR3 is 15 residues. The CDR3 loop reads CALNPEDVSSYEQYF. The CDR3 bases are TGTGCCTTGAACCCGGAAGACGTAAGCTCCTACGAGCAGTACTTC.

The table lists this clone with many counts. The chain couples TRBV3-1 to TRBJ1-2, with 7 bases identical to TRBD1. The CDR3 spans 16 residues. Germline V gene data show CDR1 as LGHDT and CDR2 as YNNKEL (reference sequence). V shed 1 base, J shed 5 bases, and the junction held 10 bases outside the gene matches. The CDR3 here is CASSQVEGGGRYGYTF. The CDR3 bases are TGTGCCAGCAGCCAAGTCGAAGGAGGGGGCCGGTATGGCTACACCTTC.

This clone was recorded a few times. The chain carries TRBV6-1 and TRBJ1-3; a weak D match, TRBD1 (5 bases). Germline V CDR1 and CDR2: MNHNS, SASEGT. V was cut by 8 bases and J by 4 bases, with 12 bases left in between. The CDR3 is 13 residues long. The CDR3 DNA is TGTGCCAGCGACATAGGGGCGGGAAACACCATATATTTT. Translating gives CASDIGAGNTIYF.

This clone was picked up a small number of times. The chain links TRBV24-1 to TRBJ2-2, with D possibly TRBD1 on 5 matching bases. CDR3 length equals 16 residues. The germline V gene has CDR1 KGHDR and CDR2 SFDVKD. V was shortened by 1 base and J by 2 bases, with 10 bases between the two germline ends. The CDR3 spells CATSDFSDTNTGELFF. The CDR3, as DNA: TGTGCCACCAGTGATTTCTCGGACACAAACACCGGGGAGCTGTTTTTT.

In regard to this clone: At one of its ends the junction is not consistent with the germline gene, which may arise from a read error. In DNA, the CDR3 is TGTGCCAGCTCCGGGAAATCAGGACAAGAGACCCATTACTTC. Its translation is CASSGKSGQETHYF. This chain connects TRBV9 to TRBJ2-5; D could derive from TRBD1 or TRBD2 (5 bases each). The CDR3 consists of 14 residues. Germline CDR1 is SGDLS and CDR2 is YYNGEE.

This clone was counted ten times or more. The CDR3 loop reads CSVPQGELNTIYF. The CDR3 nucleotides read TGCAGTGTTCCACAGGGGGAACTCAACACCATATATTTT. The V gene is TRBV20-1, the J gene TRBJ1-3; 8 nucleotides agree with TRBD1. The CDR3 has 13 amino acids. The germline gives CDR1 DFQATT, CDR2 SNEGSKA (reference sequence). The V gene end was trimmed by 7 bases and the J gene end by 7 bases; junction bases not matched to a gene: 9.

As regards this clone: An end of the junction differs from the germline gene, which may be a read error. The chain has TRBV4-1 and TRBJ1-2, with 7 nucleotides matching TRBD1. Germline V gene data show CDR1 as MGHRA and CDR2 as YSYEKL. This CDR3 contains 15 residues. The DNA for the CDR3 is TGCGCCAGTAGCCAAACAGGGGTCTCTCACTATGGCTACACCTTC. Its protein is CASSQTGVSHYGYTF.